These 2 T cell receptor beta chains were all obtained from the same sample, sequenced in a study of neurological immune-mediated disorders. Time point in this sample: technical triplicate 2. TCRdb ran MiXCR on the 5' RACE reads and lists one entry per CDR3 protein. The table has about 32,000 distinct CDR3 sequences, 10% to 15% seen once. Sequencing used CD4+ T cells from blood. The receptors here all came from a female donor with HTLV-1-associated myelopathy (HAM/TSP).

In this sample, this clonotype turned up many times. The chain uses TRBV29-1 and TRBJ1-3; possible D gene TRBD1, 5 bases. The CDR3 is 13 residues long. V dropped 6 bases and J dropped 4 bases, with 13 bases sitting between them. CDR1 is SQVTM and CDR2 is ANQGSEA in the germline V gene. The CDR3 coding sequence is TGCAGCGTGGCGACAGTAACAGGAAACACCATATATTTT. This translates into CSVATVTGNTIYF. The full variable domain, its missing parts supplied by reference TRBV29-1 and TRBJ1-3, is SAVISQKPSRDICQRGTSLTIQCQVDSQVTMMFWYRQQPGQSLTLIATANQGSEATYESGFVIDKFPISRPNLTFSTLTVSNMSPEDSSIYLCSVATVTGNTIYFGEGSWLTVV.

This clonotype was found many times. V usage is TRBV5-1 and J usage is TRBJ2-2, with 7 bases that match TRBD1. Unmatched junction bases numbered 4, after V lost 0 bases and J lost 8 bases. CDR1 is SGHRS and CDR2 is YFSETQ in the germline V gene. There are 14 residues in the CDR3. As DNA, the CDR3 is TGCGCCAGCAGCTTGGACAGGGGAATGGGGGAGCTGTTTTTT. Protein sequence: CASSLDRGMGELFF.